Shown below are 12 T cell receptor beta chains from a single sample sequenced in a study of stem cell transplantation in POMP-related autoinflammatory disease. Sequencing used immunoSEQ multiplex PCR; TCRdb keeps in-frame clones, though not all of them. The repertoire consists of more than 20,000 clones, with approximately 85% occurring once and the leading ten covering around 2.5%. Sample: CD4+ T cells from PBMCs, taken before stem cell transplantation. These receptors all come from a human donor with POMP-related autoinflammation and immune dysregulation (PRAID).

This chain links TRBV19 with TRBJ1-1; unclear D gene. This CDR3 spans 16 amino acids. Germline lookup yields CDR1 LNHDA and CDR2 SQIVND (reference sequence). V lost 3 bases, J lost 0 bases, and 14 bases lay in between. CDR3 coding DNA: TGTGCCAGTAGTATTGATGGGTCGGGTATGAACACTGAAGCTTTCTTT. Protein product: CASSIDGSGMNTEAFF.

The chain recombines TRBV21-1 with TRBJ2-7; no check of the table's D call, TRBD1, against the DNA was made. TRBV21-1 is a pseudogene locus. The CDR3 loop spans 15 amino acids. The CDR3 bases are TGTGCCAGCAGGCGGTCGACAGCGTGGTGGTACGAGCAGTACTTC. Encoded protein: CASRRSTAWWYEQYF.

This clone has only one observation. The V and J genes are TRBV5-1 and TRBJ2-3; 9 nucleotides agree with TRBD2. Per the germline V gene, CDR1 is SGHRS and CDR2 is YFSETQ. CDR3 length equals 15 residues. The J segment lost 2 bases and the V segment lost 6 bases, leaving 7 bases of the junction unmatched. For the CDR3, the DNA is TGCGCCAGCACTAATAGCGGGGGTCTCACAGATACGCAGTATTTT. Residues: CASTNSGGLTDTQYF.

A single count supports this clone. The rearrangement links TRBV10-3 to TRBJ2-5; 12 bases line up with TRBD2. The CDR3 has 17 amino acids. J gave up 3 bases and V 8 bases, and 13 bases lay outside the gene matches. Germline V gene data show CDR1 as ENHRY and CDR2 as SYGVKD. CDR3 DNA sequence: TGTGCCATCGGACCGCCTAGCGGGAGGGCAGGTGAAGAGACCCAGTACTTC. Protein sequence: CAIGPPSGRAGEETQYF.

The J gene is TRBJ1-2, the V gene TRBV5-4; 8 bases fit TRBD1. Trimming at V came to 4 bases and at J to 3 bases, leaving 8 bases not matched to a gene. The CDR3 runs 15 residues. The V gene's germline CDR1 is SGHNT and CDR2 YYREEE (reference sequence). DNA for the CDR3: TGTGCCAGCAGCCCCCAGACAGGGGTAGACTATGGCTACACCTTC. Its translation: CASSPQTGVDYGYTF.

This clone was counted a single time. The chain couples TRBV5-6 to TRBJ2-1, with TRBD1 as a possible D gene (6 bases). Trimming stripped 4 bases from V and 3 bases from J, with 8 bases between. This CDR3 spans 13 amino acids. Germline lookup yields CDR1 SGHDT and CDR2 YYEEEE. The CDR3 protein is CASSTGIYNEQFF. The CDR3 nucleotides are TGTGCCAGCAGCACAGGGATCTACAATGAGCAGTTCTTC.

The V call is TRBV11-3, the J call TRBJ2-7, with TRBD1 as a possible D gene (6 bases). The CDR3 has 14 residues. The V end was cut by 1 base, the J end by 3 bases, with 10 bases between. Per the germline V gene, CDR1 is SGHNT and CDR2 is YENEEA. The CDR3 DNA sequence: TGTGCCAGCAGCTTAGCACAGGGAAGCTACGAGCAGTACTTC. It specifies CASSLAQGSYEQYF. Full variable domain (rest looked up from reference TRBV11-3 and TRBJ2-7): EAGVVQSPRYKIIEKKQPVAFWCNPISGHNTLYWYLQNLGQGPELLIRYENEEAVDDSQLPKDRFSAERLKGVDSTLKIQPAELGDSAVYLCASSLAQGSYEQYFGPGTRLTVT.

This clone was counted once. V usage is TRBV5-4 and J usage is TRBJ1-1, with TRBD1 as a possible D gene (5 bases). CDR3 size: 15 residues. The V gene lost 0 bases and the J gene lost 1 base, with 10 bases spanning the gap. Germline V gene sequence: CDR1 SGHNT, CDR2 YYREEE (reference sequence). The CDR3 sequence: CASSLAGAPNTEAFF. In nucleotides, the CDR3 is TGTGCCAGCAGCTTGGCCGGGGCCCCGAACACTGAAGCTTTCTTT.

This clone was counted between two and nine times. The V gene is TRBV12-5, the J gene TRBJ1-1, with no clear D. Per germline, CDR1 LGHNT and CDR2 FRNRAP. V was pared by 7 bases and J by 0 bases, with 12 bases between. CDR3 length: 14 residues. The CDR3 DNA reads TGTGCTAGTGCCCTGGGGTCCATGAACACTGAAGCTTTCTTT. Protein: CASALGSMNTEAFF.

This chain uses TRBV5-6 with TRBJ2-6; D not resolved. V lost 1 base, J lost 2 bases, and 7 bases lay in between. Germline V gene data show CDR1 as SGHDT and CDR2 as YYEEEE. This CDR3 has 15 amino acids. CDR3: CASSLSLTGANVLTF. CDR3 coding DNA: TGTGCCAGCAGCTTGTCCCTAACTGGGGCCAACGTCCTGACTTTC.

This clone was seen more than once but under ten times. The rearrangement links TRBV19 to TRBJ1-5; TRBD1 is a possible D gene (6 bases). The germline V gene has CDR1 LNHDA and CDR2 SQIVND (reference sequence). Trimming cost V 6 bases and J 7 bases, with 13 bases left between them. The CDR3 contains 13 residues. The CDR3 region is CASRGQADQPQHF. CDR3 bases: TGTGCCAGTAGGGGACAAGCCGACCAGCCCCAGCATTTT.

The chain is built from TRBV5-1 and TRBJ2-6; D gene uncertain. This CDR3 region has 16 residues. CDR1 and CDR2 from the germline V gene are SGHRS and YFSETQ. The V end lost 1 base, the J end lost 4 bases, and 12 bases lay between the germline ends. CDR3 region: CASSLSPTTGANVLTF. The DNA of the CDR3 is TGCGCCAGCAGCTTGTCCCCTACAACCGGGGCCAACGTCCTGACTTTC.